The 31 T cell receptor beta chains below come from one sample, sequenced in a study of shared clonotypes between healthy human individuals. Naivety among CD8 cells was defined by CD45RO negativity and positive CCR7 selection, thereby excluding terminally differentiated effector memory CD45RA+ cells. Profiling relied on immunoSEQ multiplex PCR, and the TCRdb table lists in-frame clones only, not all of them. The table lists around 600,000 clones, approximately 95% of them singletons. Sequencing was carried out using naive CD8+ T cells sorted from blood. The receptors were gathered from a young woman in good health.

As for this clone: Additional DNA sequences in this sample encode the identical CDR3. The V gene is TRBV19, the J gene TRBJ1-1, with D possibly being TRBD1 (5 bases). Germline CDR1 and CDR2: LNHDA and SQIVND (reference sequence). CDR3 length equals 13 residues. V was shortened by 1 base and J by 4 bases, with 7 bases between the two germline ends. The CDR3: CASSIGGGTEAFF. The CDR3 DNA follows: TGTGCCAGTAGTATAGGTGGGGGCACTGAAGCTTTCTTT.

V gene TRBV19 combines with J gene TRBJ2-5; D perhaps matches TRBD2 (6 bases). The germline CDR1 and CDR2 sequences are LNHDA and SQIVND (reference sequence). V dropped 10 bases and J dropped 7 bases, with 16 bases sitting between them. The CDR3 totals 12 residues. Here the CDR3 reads CATTGEPGTQYF. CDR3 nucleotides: TGTGCCACCACGGGGGAACCCGGGACCCAGTACTTC.

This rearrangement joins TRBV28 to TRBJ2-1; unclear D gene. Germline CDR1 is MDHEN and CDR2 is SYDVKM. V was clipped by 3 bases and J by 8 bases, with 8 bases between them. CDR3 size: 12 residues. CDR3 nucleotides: TGTGCCAGCAGTTTCTTAGGGTATGAGCAGTTCTTC. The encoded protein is CASSFLGYEQFF.

CDR3 protein: CASSQVGEQYF. CDR3 bases: TGTGCCAGCAGCCAAGTAGGGGAGCAGTACTTC. The chain is built from TRBV5-6 and TRBJ2-7; no reliable D call. V was pared by 4 bases and J by 7 bases, with 9 bases between. This CDR3 contains 11 residues. Per the germline V gene, CDR1 is SGHDT and CDR2 is YYEEEE.

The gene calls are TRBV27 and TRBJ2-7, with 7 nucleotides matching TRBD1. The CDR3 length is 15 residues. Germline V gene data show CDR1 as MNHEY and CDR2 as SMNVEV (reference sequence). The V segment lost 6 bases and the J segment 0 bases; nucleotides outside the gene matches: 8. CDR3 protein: CASSPGQASSYEQYF. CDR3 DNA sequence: TGTGCCAGCAGCCCCGGACAGGCTAGCTCCTACGAGCAGTACTTC.

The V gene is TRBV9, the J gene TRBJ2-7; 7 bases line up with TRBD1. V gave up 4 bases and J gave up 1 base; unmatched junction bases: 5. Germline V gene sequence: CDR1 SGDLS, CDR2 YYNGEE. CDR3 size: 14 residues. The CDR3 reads CASSSAQGSYEQYF. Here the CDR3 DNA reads TGTGCCAGCAGCTCCGCACAGGGGTCCTACGAGCAGTACTTC.

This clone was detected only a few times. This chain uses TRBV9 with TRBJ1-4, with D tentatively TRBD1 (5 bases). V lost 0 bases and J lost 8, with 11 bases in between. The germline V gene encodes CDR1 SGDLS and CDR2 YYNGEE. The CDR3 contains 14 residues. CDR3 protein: CASSVAGAEEKLFF. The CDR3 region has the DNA TGTGCCAGCAGCGTAGCTGGGGCTGAAGAAAAACTGTTTTTT.

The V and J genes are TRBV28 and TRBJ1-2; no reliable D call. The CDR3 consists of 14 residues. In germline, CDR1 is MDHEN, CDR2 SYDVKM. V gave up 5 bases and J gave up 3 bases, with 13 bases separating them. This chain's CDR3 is CASSSDGLYYGYTF. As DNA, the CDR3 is TGTGCCAGCAGTAGCGATGGGTTGTACTATGGCTACACCTTC.

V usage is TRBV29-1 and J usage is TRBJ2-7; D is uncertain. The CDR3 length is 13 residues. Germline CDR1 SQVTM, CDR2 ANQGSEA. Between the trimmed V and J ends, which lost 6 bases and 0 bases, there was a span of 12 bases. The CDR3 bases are TGCAGCGTCGAGGTGGTAGACTCCTACGAGCAGTACTTC. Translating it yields CSVEVVDSYEQYF.

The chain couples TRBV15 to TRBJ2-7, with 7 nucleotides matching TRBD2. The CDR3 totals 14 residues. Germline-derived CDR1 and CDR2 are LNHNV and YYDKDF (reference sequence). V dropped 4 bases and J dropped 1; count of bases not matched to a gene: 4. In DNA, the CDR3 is TGTGCCACCAGCACCTCGGGGGGATCCTACGAGCAGTACTTC. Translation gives CATSTSGGSYEQYF.

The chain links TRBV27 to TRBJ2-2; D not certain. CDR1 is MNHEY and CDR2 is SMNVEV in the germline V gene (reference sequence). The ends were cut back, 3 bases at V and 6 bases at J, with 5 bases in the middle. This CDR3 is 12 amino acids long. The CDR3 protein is CASSFFPGELFF. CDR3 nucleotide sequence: TGTGCCAGCAGTTTCTTCCCCGGGGAGCTGTTTTTT.

The CDR3 here is CASSLDRANGADTQYF. CDR3 DNA sequence: TGCGCCAGCAGCTTGGATCGCGCCAACGGGGCAGATACGCAGTATTTT. The genes are TRBV5-1 and TRBJ2-3; D perhaps matches TRBD2 (5 bases). V lost 0 bases to trimming and J lost 4 bases, with 15 bases between them. The length of the CDR3 is 16 residues. Per germline, CDR1 SGHRS and CDR2 YFSETQ.

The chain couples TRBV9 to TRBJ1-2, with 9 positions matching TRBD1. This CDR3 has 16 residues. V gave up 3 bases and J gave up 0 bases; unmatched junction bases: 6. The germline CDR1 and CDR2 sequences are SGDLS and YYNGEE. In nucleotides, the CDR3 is TGTGCCAGCAGCGGCCGGGACAGGGAAGCTAACTATGGCTACACCTTC. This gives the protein CASSGRDREANYGYTF.

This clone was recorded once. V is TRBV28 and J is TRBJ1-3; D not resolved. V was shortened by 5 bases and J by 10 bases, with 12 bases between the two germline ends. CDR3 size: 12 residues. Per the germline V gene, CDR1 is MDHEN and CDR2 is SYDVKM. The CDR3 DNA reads TGTGCCAGCAGTCTAAATCCTTGGACCATATATTTT. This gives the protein CASSLNPWTIYF.

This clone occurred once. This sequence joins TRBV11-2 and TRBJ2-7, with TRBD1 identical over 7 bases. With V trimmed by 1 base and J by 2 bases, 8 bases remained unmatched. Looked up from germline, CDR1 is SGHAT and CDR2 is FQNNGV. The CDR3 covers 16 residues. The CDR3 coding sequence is TGTGCCAGCAGCTTAGTTACGACAGGGATAACCTACGAGCAGTACTTC. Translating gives CASSLVTTGITYEQYF.

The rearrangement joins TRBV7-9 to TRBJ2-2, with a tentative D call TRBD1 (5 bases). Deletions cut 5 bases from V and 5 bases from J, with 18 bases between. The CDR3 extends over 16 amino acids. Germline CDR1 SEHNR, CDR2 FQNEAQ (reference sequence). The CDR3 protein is CASSPDRGRGTGELFF. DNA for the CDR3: TGTGCCAGCAGCCCCGACCGTGGTAGGGGAACCGGGGAGCTGTTTTTT.

The CDR3 protein is CASSIPPTRGENIQYF. CDR3 sequence (DNA): TGTGCCAGTAGTATCCCCCCAACGCGGGGGGAGAACATTCAGTACTTC. This chain links TRBV19 with TRBJ2-4; 8 positions match TRBD2. This CDR3 has 16 residues. Germline V gene sequence: CDR1 LNHDA, CDR2 SQIVND (reference sequence). The J segment lost 7 bases and the V segment lost 3 bases, leaving 11 bases of the junction unmatched.

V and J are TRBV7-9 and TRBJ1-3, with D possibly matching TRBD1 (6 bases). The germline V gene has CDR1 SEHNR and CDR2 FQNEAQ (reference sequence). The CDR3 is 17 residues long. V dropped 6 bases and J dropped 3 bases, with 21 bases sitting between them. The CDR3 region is CASSIYGQFRGGNTIYF. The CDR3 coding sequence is TGTGCCAGCAGTATCTATGGACAGTTTAGGGGTGGAAACACCATATATTTT.

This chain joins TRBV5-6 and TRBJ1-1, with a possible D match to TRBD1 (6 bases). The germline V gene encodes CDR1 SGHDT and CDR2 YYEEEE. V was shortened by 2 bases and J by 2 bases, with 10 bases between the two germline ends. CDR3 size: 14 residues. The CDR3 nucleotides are TGTGCCAGCAGCTTTACAGGGTTTAACACTGAAGCTTTCTTT. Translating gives CASSFTGFNTEAFF.

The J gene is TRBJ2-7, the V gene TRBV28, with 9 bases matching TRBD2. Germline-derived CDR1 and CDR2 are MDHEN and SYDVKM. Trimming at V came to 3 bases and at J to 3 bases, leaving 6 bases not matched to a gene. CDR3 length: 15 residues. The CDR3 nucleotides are TGTGCCAGCAGTTTGTCGACTAGCGGCTTCTACGAGCAGTACTTC. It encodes CASSLSTSGFYEQYF.

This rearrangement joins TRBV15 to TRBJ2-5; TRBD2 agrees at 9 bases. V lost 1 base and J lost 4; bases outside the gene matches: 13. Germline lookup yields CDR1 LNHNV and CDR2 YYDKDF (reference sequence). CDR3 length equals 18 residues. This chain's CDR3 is CATSRVGSGSASGETQYF. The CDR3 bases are TGTGCCACCAGCAGAGTAGGTAGCGGGAGCGCTTCAGGAGAGACCCAGTACTTC.

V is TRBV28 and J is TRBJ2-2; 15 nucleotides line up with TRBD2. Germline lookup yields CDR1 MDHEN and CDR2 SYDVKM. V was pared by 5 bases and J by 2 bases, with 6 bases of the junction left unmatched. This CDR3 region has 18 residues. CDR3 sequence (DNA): TGTGCCAGCAGTCCCCGGACTAGCGGGAGGGAAAACACCGGGGAGCTGTTTTTT. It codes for CASSPRTSGRENTGELFF.

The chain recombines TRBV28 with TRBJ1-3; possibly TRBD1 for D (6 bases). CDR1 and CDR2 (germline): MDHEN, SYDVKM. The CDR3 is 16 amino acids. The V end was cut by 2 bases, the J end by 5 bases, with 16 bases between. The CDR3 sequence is CASSLKGTNARNTIYF. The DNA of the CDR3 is TGTGCCAGCAGTTTAAAAGGGACAAACGCTCGAAACACCATATATTTT.

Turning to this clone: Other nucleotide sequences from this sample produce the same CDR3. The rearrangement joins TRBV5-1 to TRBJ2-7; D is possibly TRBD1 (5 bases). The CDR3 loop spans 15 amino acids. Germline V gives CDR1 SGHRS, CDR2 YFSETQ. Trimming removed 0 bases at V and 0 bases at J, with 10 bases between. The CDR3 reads CASSLVQGVSYEQYF. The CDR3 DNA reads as TGCGCCAGCAGCTTGGTTCAGGGTGTCTCCTACGAGCAGTACTTC.

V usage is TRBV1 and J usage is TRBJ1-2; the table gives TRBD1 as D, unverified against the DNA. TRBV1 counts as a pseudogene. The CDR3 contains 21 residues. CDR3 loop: CTSSQALYAGTASGTNYGYTF. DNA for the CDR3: TGCACCAGCAGCCAGGCCCTTTATGCCGGGACAGCTTCAGGGACTAACTATGGCTACACCTTC.

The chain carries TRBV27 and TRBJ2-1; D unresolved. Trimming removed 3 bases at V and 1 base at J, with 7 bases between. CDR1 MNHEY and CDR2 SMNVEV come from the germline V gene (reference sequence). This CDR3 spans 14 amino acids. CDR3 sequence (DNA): TGTGCCAGCAGTTTGACTCTGTCCTACAATGAGCAGTTCTTC. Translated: CASSLTLSYNEQFF.

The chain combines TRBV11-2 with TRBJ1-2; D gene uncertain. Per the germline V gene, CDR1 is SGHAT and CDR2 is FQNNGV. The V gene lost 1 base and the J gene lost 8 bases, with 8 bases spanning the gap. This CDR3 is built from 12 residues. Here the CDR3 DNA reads TGTGCCAGCAGCTTAGGAACCCGGGGCTACACCTTC. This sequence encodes CASSLGTRGYTF.

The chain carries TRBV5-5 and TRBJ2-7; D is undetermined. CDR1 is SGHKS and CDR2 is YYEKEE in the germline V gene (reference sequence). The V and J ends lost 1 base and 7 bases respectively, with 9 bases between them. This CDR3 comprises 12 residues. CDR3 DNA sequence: TGTGCCAGCAGCTTGTTCGGCCCGGAGCAGTACTTC. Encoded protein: CASSLFGPEQYF. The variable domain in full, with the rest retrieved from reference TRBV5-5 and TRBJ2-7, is DAGVTQSPTHLIKTRGQQVTLRCSPISGHKSVSWYQQVLGQGPQFIFQYYEKEERGRGNFPDRFSARQFPNYSSELNVNALLLGDSALYLCASSLFGPEQYFGPGTRLTVT.

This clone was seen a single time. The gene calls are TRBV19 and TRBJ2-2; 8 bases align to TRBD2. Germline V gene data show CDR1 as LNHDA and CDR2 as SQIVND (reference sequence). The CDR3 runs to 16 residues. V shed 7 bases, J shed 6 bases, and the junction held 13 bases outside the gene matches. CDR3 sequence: CASTMAQLAGPGELFF. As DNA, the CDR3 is TGTGCCAGTACTATGGCCCAGCTAGCGGGCCCCGGGGAGCTGTTTTTT.

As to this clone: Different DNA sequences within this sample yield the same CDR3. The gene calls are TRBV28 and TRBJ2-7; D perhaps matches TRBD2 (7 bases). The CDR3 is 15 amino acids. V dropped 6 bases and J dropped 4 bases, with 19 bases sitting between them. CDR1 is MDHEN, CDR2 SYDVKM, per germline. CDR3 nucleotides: TGTGCCAGCAGGCCCCTTGGACTAGGGGGGTACGAGCAGTACTTC. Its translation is CASRPLGLGGYEQYF.

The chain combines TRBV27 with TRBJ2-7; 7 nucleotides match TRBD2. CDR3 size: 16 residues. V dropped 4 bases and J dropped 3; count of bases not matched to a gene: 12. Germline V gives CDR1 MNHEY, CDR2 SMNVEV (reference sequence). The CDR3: CASSSSMTSPDYEQYF. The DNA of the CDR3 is TGTGCCAGCAGTTCCTCCATGACTAGCCCCGACTACGAGCAGTACTTC.